Each of the 9 T cell receptor beta chains below was sequenced from the same sample in a study of blood T cell repertoires in COVID-19. The method was immunoSEQ multiplex PCR; TCRdb's version includes in-frame clones alone and lacks a portion of them. This sample has about 490,000 clones; 80% to 90% occur once, and the top ten carry 3% to 3.5%. The sample comprised peripheral blood. The receptor set was obtained from a human donor in a cohort sampled during active COVID-19.

The V call is TRBV30, the J call TRBJ2-1, with TRBD2 matching over 7 bases. The CDR3 has 14 residues. Losses at the gene ends were 2 bases for V and 3 bases for J; bases not matched to a gene: 4. In germline, CDR1 is GTSNPN, CDR2 SVGIG (reference sequence). As DNA, the CDR3 is TGTGCCTGGAGTCCAGCTAGCGGCTACAATGAGCAGTTCTTC. It encodes CAWSPASGYNEQFF.

This clone was seen a few times. This chain joins TRBV19 and TRBJ2-3, with 9 positions matching TRBD1. CDR1 is LNHDA, CDR2 SQIVND, per germline (reference sequence). The length of the CDR3 is 16 residues. V dropped 7 bases and J dropped 1; count of bases not matched to a gene: 9. CDR3 sequence: CASNPDRGFGTDTQYF. CDR3 DNA sequence: TGTGCCAGTAACCCGGACAGGGGATTTGGCACAGATACGCAGTATTTT. The full variable domain, completed using reference TRBV19 and TRBJ2-3, is DGGITQSPKYLFRKEGQNVTLSCEQNLNHDAMYWYRQDPGQGLRLIYYSQIVNDFQKGDIAEGYSVSREKKESFPLTVTSAQKNPTAFYLCASNPDRGFGTDTQYFGPGTRLTVL.

The CDR3 spells CASSQVRGYNEQFF. The CDR3 bases are TGCGCCAGCAGCCAAGTTAGGGGATATAATGAGCAGTTCTTC. The chain recombines TRBV4-3 with TRBJ2-1, with a weak D call TRBD1 (5 bases). Germline V gene sequence: CDR1 LGHNA, CDR2 YSLEER. The V end was cut by 1 base, the J end by 7 bases, with 11 bases between. The CDR3 has 14 amino acids.

The rearrangement joins TRBV6-2 or TRBV6-3 to TRBJ1-5; D not certain. Germline V gene lookup returns CDR1 MNHEY and CDR2 SVGEGT. The length of the CDR3 is 13 residues. The V end lost 5 bases, the J end lost 7 bases, and 12 bases lay between the germline ends. The CDR3, as DNA: TGTGCCAGCAGTGTTCTTGGCCGACAGCCCCAGCATTTT. Translation gives CASSVLGRQPQHF.

This clone was seen a few times. The gene calls are TRBV19 and TRBJ1-2; 8 bases are shared with TRBD1. CDR3 size: 13 residues. Germline assignment: CDR1 LNHDA and CDR2 SQIVND (reference sequence). Unmatched junction bases numbered 6, after V lost 6 bases and J lost 6 bases. The DNA for the CDR3 is TGTGCCAGTAGGCACAGGGGGACTGATGGCTACACCTTC. Translating it yields CASRHRGTDGYTF.

The chain has TRBV7-9 and TRBJ2-2, with 10 bases identical to TRBD2. Germline CDR1 reads SEHNR; CDR2 reads FQNEAQ (reference sequence). There are 20 residues in the CDR3. V lost 7 bases, J lost 3 bases, and 20 bases stayed unmatched. CDR3 sequence: CASTFSWLAGDEKDTGELFF. CDR3 nucleotides: TGTGCCAGCACCTTTTCGTGGCTAGCGGGAGACGAAAAGGACACCGGGGAGCTGTTTTTT.

The CDR3 region is CASSIGQGFEAFF. In nucleotides, the CDR3 is TGTGCCAGTAGTATAGGCCAGGGCTTTGAAGCTTTCTTT. The V gene is TRBV19, the J gene TRBJ1-1; possibly TRBD1 for D (5 bases). Per germline, CDR1 LNHDA and CDR2 SQIVND (reference sequence). This CDR3 is built from 13 residues. The V end was cut by 1 base, the J end by 7 bases, with 10 bases between.

This rearrangement joins TRBV5-1 to TRBJ2-7; D possibly corresponds to TRBD1 (5 bases). The CDR3 is 13 amino acids. CDR1 is SGHRS, CDR2 YFSETQ, per germline. Trimming stripped 4 bases from V and 2 bases from J, with 10 bases between. The CDR3 protein is CASSARQPYEQYF. The DNA for the CDR3 is TGCGCCAGCAGCGCGAGACAGCCCTACGAGCAGTACTTC.

The rearrangement joins TRBV24-1 to TRBJ1-2; D may be TRBD1 (6 bases). The CDR3 length is 13 residues. Germline V gene lookup returns CDR1 KGHDR and CDR2 SFDVKD. V was shortened by 4 bases and J by 5 bases, with 10 bases between the two germline ends. The CDR3 sequence is CATSEGAWYGYTF. The CDR3 DNA sequence: TGTGCCACCAGTGAGGGGGCCTGGTATGGCTACACCTTC.